This T cell receptor beta chain was sequenced for a study of blood T cell repertoires in COVID-19. The overall study: Researchers got acute and convalescent COVID-19 samples from the United States, Italy and Spain.

The germline CDR1 and CDR2 sequences are SGHDN and FVKESK. CDR3 length: 13 residues. Trimming shortened V by 4 bases and J by 8 bases, and 14 bases separated the two germline ends. Original methodology: From reference gene primer amplification, estimates of nucleated cell counts were derived. Measured with immunoSEQ multiplex PCR; TCRdb has only the in-frame clones, and not every one. The V and J calls and clone size come from that table; D and trimming were worked out from the DNA. The sample yields under 300,000 clones, approximately 82% seen once. The rearrangement uses TRBV14 and TRBJ1-2, with unresolved D. The sample was peripheral blood. This sequence originates from a woman of 80 years or more with active or convalescent COVID-19. Here the CDR3 DNA reads TGTGCCAGCAGCCGATATCTCGGGGAAGGCTACACCTTC. This gives the protein CASSRYLGEGYTF.